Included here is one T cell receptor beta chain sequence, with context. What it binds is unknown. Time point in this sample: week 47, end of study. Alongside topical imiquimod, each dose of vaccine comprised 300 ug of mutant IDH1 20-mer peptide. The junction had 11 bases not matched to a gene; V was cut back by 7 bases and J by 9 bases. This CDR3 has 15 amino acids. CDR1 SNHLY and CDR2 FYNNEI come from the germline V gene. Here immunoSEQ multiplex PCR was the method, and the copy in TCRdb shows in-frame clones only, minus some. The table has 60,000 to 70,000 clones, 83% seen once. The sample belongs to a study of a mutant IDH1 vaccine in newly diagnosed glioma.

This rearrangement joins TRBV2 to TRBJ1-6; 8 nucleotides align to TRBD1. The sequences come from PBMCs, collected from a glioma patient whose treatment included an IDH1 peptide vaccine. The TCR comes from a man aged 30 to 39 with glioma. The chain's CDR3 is CASTTDRAGGSPLHF. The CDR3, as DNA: TGTGCCAGCACAACGGACAGGGCAGGCGGTTCACCCCTCCACTTT.